This T cell receptor beta chain was sequenced during a study of blood T cells in healthy people across ages. The study, taken as a whole, reports: A strong correlation was found between TCR beta diversity and the percentage of naive T cells. A roughly linear fall in TCR beta diversity per million T cells was seen with increasing age. More naive CD4+ cells and higher diversity were found in long-lived than in aged donors.

This clonotype has just a few counts. The antigen remains unidentified. Sample-barcoded 5' priming and a J-beta primer mix drove a second PCR of 7 to 11 cycles. Every individual sample yielded 2.5 million or more paired-end reads (each containing CDR3). TCRdb processed the 5' RACE reads anew with MiXCR; each CDR3 protein has one entry. The table records 1.4 million or so distinct CDR3 sequences, 35% to 45% of them present only once. V was shortened by 4 bases and J by 3 bases, with 14 bases between the two germline ends. The CDR3 has 15 residues. Germline lookup yields CDR1 SGHDN and CDR2 FVKESK. The gene calls are TRBV14 and TRBJ2-3; D gene uncertain. The sequencing sample was made of blood. This clonotype originated in a woman between 18 and 30 years old in good health. CDR3 amino acids: CASSPRSDRTDTQYF. DNA for the CDR3: TGTGCCAGCAGCCCCAGAAGCGATCGGACAGATACGCAGTATTTT.